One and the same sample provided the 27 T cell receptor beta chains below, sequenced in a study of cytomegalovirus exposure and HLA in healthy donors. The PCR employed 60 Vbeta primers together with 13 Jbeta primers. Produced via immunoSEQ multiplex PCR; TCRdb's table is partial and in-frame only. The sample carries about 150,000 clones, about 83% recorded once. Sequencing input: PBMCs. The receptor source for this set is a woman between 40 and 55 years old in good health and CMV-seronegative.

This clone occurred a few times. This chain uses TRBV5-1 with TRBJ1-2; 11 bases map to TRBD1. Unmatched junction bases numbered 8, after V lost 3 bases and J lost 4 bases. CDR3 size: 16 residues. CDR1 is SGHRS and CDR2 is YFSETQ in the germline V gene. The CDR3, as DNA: TGCGCCAGCAGCTGGGGGGACAGGGGGGGTACCTATGGCTACACCTTC. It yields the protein CASSWGDRGGTYGYTF.

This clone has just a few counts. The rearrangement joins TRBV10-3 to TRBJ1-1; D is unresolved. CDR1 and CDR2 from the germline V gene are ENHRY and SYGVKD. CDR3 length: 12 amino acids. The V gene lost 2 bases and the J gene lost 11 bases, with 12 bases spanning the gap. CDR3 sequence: CAISEETRRAFF. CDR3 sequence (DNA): TGTGCCATCAGTGAGGAGACGCGGCGGGCTTTCTTT.

The chain's CDR3 is CASSSRTSMGTQYF. CDR3 DNA: TGTGCCAGTAGTTCCCGGACATCCATGGGGACGCAGTATTTT. The gene calls are TRBV19 and TRBJ2-3, with a tentative D call TRBD1 (5 bases). Trimming took off 5 bases at V and 9 bases at J, with 18 bases between the two ends. The CDR3 loop spans 14 amino acids. From germline, CDR1 is LNHDA and CDR2 SQIVND (reference sequence). Using reference TRBV19 and TRBJ2-3 for the parts outside the CDR3, the full variable domain is DGGITQSPKYLFRKEGQNVTLSCEQNLNHDAMYWYRQDPGQGLRLIYYSQIVNDFQKGDIAEGYSVSREKKESFPLTVTSAQKNPTAFYLCASSSRTSMGTQYFGPGTRLTVL.

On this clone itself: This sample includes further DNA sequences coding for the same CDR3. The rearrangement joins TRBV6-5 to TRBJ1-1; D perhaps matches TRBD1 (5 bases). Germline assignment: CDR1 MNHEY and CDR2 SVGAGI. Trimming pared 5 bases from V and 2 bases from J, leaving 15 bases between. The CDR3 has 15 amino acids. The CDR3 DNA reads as TGTGCCAGCAGTGTCCAACCCGGGGGAAACACTGAAGCTTTCTTT. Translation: CASSVQPGGNTEAFF.

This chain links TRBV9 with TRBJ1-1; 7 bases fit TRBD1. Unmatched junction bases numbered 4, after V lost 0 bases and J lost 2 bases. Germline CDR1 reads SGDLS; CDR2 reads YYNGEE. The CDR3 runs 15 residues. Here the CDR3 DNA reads TGTGCCAGCAGCGTAGGTGGGACAGCAAACACTGAAGCTTTCTTT. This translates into CASSVGGTANTEAFF.

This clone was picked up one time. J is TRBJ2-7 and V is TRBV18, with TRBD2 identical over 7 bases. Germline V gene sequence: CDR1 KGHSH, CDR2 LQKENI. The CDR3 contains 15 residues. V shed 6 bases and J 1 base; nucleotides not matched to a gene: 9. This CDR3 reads CASSPTAGFSYEQYF. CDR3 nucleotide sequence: TGTGCCAGCTCTCCAACAGCGGGGTTTTCCTACGAGCAGTACTTC.

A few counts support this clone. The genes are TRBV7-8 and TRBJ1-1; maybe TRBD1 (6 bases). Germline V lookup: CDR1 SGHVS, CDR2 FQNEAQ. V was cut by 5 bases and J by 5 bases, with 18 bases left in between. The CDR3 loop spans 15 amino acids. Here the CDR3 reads CASSPTGGRGTEAFF. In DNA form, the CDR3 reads TGTGCCAGCAGCCCCACCGGGGGGCGCGGGACTGAAGCTTTCTTT.

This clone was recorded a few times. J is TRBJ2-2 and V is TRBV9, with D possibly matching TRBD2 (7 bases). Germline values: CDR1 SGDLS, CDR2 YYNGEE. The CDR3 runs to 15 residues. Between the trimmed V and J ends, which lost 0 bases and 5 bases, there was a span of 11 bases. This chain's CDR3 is CASSVVGGLTGELFF. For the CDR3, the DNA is TGTGCCAGCAGCGTAGTCGGGGGGCTTACCGGGGAGCTGTTTTTT.

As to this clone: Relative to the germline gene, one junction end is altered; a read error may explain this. CDR3 residues: CASSLSPTGELFF. The CDR3 nucleotides are TGTGCTAGCAGCTTGTCTCCCACCGGGGAGCTGTTTTTT. This rearrangement joins TRBV7-7 to TRBJ2-2; D is undetermined. The CDR3 is 13 residues long. Germline CDR1 is SSHAT and CDR2 is FNYEAQ (reference sequence).

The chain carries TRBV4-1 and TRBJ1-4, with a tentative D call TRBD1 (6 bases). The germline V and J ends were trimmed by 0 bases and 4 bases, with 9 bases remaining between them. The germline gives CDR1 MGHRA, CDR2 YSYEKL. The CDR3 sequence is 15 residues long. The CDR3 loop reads CASSQEQGYNEKLFF. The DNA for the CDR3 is TGCGCCAGCAGCCAAGAACAGGGCTATAATGAAAAACTGTTTTTT.

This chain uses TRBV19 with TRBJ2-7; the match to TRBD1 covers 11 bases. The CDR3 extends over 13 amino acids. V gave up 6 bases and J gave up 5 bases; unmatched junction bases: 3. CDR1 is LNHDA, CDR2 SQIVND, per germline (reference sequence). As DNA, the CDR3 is TGTGCCAGTAGGGGACAGGGGGTCCACGAGCAGTACTTC. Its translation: CASRGQGVHEQYF.

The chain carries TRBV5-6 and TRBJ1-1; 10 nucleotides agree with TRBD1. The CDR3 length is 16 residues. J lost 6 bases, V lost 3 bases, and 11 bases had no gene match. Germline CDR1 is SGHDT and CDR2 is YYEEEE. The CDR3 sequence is CASSSYTRTGGPEAFF. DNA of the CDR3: TGTGCCAGCAGCTCCTACACGCGGACAGGGGGACCTGAAGCTTTCTTT.

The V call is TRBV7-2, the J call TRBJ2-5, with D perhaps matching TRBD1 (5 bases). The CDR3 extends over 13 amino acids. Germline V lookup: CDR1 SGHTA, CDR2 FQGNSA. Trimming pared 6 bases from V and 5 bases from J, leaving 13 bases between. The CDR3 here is CASSRTSRETQYF. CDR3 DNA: TGTGCCAGCAGTAGGACATCCAGGGAGACCCAGTACTTC.

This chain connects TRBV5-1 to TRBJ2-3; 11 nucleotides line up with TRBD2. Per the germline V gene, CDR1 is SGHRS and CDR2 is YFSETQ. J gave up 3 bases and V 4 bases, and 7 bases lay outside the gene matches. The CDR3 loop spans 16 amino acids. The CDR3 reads CASSGVAGGLTDTQYF. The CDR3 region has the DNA TGCGCCAGCAGCGGGGTAGCGGGGGGGCTGACAGATACGCAGTATTTT. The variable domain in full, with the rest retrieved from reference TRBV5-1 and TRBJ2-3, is KAGVTQTPRYLIKTRGQQVTLSCSPISGHRSVSWYQQTPGQGLQFLFEYFSETQRNKGNFPGRFSGRQFSNSRSEMNVSTLELGDSALYLCASSGVAGGLTDTQYFGPGTRLTVL.

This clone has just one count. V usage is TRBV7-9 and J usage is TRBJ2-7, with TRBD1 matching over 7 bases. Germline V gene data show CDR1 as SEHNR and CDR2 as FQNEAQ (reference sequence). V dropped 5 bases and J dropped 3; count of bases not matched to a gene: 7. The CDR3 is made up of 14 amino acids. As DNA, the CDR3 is TGTGCCAGCAGCCTCGGGACAGTCTTCTACGAGCAGTACTTC. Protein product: CASSLGTVFYEQYF.

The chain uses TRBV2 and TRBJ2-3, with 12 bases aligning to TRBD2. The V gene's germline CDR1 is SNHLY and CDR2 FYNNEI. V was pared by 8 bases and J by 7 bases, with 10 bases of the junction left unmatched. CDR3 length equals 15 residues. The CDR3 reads CASVQASGGAYTQYF. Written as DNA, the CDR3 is TGTGCCAGCGTTCAAGCTAGCGGGGGGGCTTATACGCAGTATTTT.

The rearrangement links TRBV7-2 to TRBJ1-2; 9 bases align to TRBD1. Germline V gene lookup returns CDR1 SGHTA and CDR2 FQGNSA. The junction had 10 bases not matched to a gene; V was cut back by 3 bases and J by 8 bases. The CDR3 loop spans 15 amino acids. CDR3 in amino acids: CASSLAGTGIEGYTF. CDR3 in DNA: TGTGCCAGCAGCTTGGCCGGGACAGGGATTGAAGGCTACACCTTC.

The CDR3 bases are TGCGCCAGCAGCCAGAGTACACCGGACAGGAGCTCCTACGAGCAGTACTTC. Its translation: CASSQSTPDRSSYEQYF. This rearrangement joins TRBV4-1 to TRBJ2-7; TRBD1 aligns across 7 bases. Germline V gives CDR1 MGHRA, CDR2 YSYEKL. This CDR3 comprises 17 residues. With V trimmed by 3 bases and J by 0 bases, 11 bases remained unmatched.

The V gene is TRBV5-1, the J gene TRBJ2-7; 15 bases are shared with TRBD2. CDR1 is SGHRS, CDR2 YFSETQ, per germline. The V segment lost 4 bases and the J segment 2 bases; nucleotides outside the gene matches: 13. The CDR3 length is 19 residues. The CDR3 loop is CASSRGLAGGSRSPYEQYF. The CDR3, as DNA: TGCGCCAGCAGCCGGGGACTAGCGGGGGGCAGTAGGAGCCCCTACGAGCAGTACTTC.

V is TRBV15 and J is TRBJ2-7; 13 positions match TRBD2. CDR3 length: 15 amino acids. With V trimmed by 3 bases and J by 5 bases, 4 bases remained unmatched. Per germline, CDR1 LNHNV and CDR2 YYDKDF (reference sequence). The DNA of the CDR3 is TGTGCCACCAGCAGCGGGACTAGCGGGGCCCACGAGCAGTACTTC. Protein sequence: CATSSGTSGAHEQYF.

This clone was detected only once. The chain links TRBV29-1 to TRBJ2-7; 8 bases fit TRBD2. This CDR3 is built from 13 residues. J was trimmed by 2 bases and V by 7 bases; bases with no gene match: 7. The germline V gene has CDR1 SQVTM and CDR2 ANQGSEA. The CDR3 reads CSGGAGVAYEQYF. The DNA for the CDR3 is TGCAGCGGGGGAGCGGGAGTAGCCTACGAGCAGTACTTC.

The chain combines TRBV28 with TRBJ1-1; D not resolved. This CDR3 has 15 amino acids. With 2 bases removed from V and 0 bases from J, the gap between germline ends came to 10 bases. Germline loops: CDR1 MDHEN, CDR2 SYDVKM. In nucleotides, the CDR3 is TGTGCCAGCAGTTTAGCGGCCCTTATGAACACTGAAGCTTTCTTT. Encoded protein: CASSLAALMNTEAFF.

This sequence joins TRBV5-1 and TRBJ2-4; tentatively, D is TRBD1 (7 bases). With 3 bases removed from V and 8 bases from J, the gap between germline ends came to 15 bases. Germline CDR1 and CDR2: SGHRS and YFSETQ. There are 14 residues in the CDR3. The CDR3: CASSSMDRRDIQYF. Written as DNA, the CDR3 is TGCGCCAGCAGCTCCATGGACAGGAGGGACATTCAGTACTTC.

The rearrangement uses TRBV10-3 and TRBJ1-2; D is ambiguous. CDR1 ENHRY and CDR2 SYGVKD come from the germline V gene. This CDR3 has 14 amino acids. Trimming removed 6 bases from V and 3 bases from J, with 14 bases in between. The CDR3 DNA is TGTGCCATCAGGGTTGGGAGTTCGGACTATGGCTACACCTTC. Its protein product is CAIRVGSSDYGYTF.

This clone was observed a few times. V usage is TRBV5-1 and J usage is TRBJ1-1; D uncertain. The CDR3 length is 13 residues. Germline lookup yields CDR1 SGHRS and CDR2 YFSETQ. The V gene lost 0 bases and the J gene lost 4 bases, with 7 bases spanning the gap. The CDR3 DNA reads TGCGCCAGCAGCTTGGGATCTAGCACTGAAGCTTTCTTT. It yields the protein CASSLGSSTEAFF.

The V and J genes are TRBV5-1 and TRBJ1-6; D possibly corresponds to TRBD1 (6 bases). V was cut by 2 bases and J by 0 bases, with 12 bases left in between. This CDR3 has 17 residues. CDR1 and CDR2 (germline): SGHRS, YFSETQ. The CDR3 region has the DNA TGCGCCAGCAGCTTTACCCAGGGGAGCTCCTATAATTCACCCCTCCACTTT. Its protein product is CASSFTQGSSYNSPLHF.

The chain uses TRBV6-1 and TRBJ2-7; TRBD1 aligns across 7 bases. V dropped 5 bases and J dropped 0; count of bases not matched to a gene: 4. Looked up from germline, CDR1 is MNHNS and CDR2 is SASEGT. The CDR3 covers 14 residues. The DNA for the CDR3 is TGTGCCAGCAGTCCGACAGGGAGCTCCTACGAGCAGTACTTC. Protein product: CASSPTGSSYEQYF.